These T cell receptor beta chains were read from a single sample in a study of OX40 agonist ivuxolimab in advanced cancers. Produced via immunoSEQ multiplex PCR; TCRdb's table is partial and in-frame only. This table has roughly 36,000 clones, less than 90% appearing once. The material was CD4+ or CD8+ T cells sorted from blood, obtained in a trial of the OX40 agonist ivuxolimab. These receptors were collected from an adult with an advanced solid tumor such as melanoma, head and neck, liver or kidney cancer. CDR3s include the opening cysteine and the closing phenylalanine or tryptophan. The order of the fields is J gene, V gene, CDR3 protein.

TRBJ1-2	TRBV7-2	CASSPDGTDYGYTF
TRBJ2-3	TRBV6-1	CASSEWGGLSTDTQYF
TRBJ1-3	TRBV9	CASSSSGSGNTIYF
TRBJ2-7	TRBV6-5	CASSSAVVVYEQYF
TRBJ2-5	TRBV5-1	CASYTTRDGETQYF
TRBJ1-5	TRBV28	CASRRANQPQHF
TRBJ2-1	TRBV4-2	CASSQAITLYNEQFF
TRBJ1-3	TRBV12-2	CASRLAAGQSPSGNTIYF
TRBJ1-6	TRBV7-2	CASSPVGQGYNSPLHF
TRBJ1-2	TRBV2	CASSGSQGHYGYTF
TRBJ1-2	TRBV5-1	CASSRLAGAAYGYTF
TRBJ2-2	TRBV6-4	CASSKEGQGVSGELFF
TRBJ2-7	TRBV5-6	CASRYSGGPHYEQYF
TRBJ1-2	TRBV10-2	CASSESGHNYGYTF
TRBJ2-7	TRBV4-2	CASSPPGDEQYF
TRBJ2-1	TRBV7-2	CASSSGTRRGHEQFF
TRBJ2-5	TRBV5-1	CASSMDRETQYF
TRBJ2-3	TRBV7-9	CASSLGVETSGTDTQYF
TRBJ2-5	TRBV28	CASSLGDSETQYF
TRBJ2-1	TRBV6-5	CASSYREQLEQFF
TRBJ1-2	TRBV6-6	CASSYWEGAGGYTF
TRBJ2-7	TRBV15	CATSRDLGNEQYF
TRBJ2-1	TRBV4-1	CASSQVISGAGEQFF
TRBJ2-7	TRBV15	CATSRNPGQGYEQYF
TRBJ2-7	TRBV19	CASSTQGAGYEQYF
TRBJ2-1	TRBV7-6	CASSPRTSGRLNEQFF
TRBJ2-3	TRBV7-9	CASTLKGASGWAADTQYF
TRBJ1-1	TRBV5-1	CASSWLTPVVNTEAFF
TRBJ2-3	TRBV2	CASSGQGSHTDTQYF
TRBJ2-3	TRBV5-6	CASSLAILGYRGSADTQYF
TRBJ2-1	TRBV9	CASSRGLAGGPPDNEQFF
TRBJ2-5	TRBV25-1	CASSEPLAAQETQYF
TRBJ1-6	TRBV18	CASSQTGTNSPLHF
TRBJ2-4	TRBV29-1	CSVEGLAKNIQYF
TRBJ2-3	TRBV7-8	CASSHNPLASQYF
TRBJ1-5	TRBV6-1	CAMGAYNQPQHF
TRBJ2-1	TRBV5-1	CASSLVDEQFF
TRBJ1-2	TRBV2	CASSAGGNYGYTF
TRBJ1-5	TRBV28	CASSLGQLINQPQHF
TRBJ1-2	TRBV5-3	CARSSTGHGYTF
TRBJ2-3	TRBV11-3	CASSPGQGDGADTQYF
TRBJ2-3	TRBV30	CAWSVPGTDTQYF
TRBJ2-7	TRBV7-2	CASSLRGGEQYF
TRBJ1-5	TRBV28	CASSTDREQVISQPQHF
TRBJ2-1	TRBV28	CASSLAGGPGNEQFF
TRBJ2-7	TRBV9	CASSASSGGVYEQYF
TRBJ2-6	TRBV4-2	CASSQFSGANVLTF
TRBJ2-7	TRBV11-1	CASSLAPREQYF
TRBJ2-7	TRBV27	CASRTDRASYEQYF
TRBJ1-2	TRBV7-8	CASSLDHKAENGYTF
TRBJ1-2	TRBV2	CASSVPGQKNYGYTF
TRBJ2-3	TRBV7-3	CASSLTRGTDTQYF
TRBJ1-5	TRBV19	CASSITLRGSSQPQHF
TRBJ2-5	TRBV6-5	CASSYGETQYF
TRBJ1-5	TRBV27	CASSYRAGGNQPQHF
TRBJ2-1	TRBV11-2	CASSSMAGGLGNEQFF
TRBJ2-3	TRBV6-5	CASSQSTDTQYF
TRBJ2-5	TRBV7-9	CASSLGAGLQETQYF